Detailed here is one T cell receptor (beta chain). This entry comes from a study of T cell responses to AZD1222 COVID-19 vaccine. The CDR3 spans 13 residues. V lost 5 bases and J 0 bases, leaving 6 bases between the germline ends. CDR1 is SGHRS, CDR2 YFSETQ, per germline. Data came from immunoSEQ multiplex PCR; TCRdb stores just in-frame clones and leaves some out. The sample holds 150,000 to 200,000 clones, less than 95% seen once. The clonotype originates from an adult who received the AZD1222 COVID-19 vaccine. Material: peripheral blood, obtained 28 days after the second AZD1222 dose. J is TRBJ1-3 and V is TRBV5-1; D is ambiguous. For the CDR3, the DNA is TGCGCCAGCAGTCTAGCCTCTGGAAACACCATATATTTT. Protein sequence: CASSLASGNTIYF.